The T cell receptor (beta chain) described here comes from a study of T cell repertoires in cytomegalovirus infection. Study outcomes and limitations: Across the ex vivo response, the dominant clonotypes were HLA-C-restricted CMV-specific TCR beta clonotypes.

On this clonotype itself: Antigen unknown.

A single record per CDR3 protein comes from TCRdb applying MiXCR to the reads. In the table there are 150,000 to 200,000 distinct CDR3 sequences, roughly 9.8% of which are singletons. This CDR3 comprises 16 residues. V was clipped by 4 bases and J by 0 bases, with 13 bases between them. Germline CDR1 ENHRY, CDR2 SYGVKD. Specimen: PBMCs. This chain uses TRBV10-3 with TRBJ2-1, with D possibly being TRBD1 or TRBD2 (5 bases each). This receptor was taken from a human donor in good health (CMV status not recorded). Some clones in this sample may be carry-over from other donors' samples. In DNA, the CDR3 is TGTGCCATCAGTGTCGGGACCCTCAGCTCCTACAATGAGCAGTTCTTC. Translation gives CAISVGTLSSYNEQFF.